This paragraph covers one TCR beta chain sequence. It lacks a known antigen. Sequence at one end of the junction differs from germline and may be a read error. TCRbeta CDR3 regions were amplified from genomic DNA by means of the immunoSEQ Assay, a bias-controlled multiplex PCR. Turning to the authors' computational methods: Within the assay, amplification of reference gene primers was used to estimate how many nucleated cells each sample contained. To quantify the absolute abundance of each unique TCRbeta CDR3 rearrangement, sequence reads were collapsed and filtered. For each sample, productive Simpson clonality was calculated as the square root of Simpson's diversity index across productive rearrangements. In its TCRdb copy, this immuneACCESS table keeps in-frame sequences only and misses some clones. Where compared with another copy, unresolved V genes explain less than half of these, and the others have no known cause. Clonal size and the V and J genes are those of that table, whereas D and trimming came from the DNA. Within this sample are 100,000 to 150,000 clones, with around nine tenths of them counted one time only. 1.2% of the sample comes from the top ten.

The data belong to a study of blood T cell repertoires in COVID-19 (dated by TCRdb to about 2020). In the study overall: Collaborator samples came from the United States, Italy and Spain and covered acute and convalescent phases of COVID-19. The prospective study material was composed of cDNA or gDNA derived from T cells, B-cell-depleted T cells, or PBMCs. Deeply sampled blood TCRbeta repertoires from subjects exposed to, actively infected with, or recovered from COVID-19 were included in the dataset. A freely available public database, intended as a resource for researchers studying the immune response to SARS-CoV-2, is where the repertoires were released. Samples came from the ongoing ImmuneRACE study (first 160 participants) plus 1,254 subjects from 6 global collaborators. The sample metadata nearly always contained a de-identified subject ID, COVID-19 status, age in years and sex. Where available, HLA class I and class II types were taken from metadata supplied by the sample provider and were not determined by assay-based typing.

Each collaborating institution followed its own protocols to collect whole blood in K2EDTA tubes. For TCRbeta analysis, collaborators shipped samples as frozen whole blood, isolated PBMCs, or DNA extracted from either of those sample types. Beyond this particular receptor, the publication reports: The amount of clinical and demographic metadata varied by source and participant and was provided uncurated.

Sequenced material: peripheral blood. This clonotype was sampled from an elderly woman with acute or convalescent COVID-19.

The CDR3 corresponds to CASSLGLGDTGELFF. The nucleotide sequence is given as TGTGCTAGCAGCTTAGGATTAGGGGACACCGGGGAGCTGTTTTTT. The chain is assembled from TRBV7-7 and TRBJ2-2, and perhaps TRBD1 as D gene, on 5 matching bases. In the germline V gene (reference sequence), CDR1 corresponds to SSHAT and CDR2 to FNYEAQ. The CDR3 sequence holds 15 residues, the cysteine and phenylalanine included. Here the CDR3 DNA is all that survives: 45 bases in frame from base 1.